These 17 T cell receptor beta chains were sequenced from one sample in a study of shared clonotypes between healthy human individuals. The data were produced by immunoSEQ multiplex PCR, yet TCRdb's version contains in-frame clones alone and is incomplete. Among almost 750,000 clones, approximately 77% were seen once, and the ten largest hold roughly 1.8%. The sequenced sample was memory CD4+ T cells sorted from blood. Subset in this sample: CD45RA-negative fraction. These receptors all stem from a young woman in good health.

This clone was picked up a small number of times. In the same sample, other DNA sequences code for this CDR3. The chain recombines TRBV30 with TRBJ2-2; D not resolved. Germline V gene lookup returns CDR1 GTSNPN and CDR2 SVGIG (reference sequence). V dropped 5 bases and J dropped 6 bases, with 4 bases sitting between them. There are 10 residues in the CDR3. The CDR3 nucleotides read TGTGCCTGGGGTTCCGGGGAGCTGTTTTTT. Translating it yields CAWGSGELFF.

The rearrangement links TRBV5-8 to TRBJ2-3; 9 nucleotides agree with TRBD1. The germline V gene has CDR1 SGHTS and CDR2 YDEGEE. The CDR3 runs to 15 residues. Trimming at V came to 4 bases and at J to 3 bases, leaving 6 bases not matched to a gene. The CDR3 sequence is CASSPGQGGTDTQYF. The CDR3 region has the DNA TGTGCCAGCAGCCCGGGACAGGGTGGAACAGATACGCAGTATTTT.

This clone has a handful of counts. The chain joins TRBV6-1 to TRBJ1-3, with D unresolved. Trimming removed 4 bases at V and 4 bases at J, with 5 bases between. From germline, CDR1 is MNHNS and CDR2 SASEGT. The length of the CDR3 is 12 residues. In DNA, the CDR3 is TGTGCCAGCAGTGTGGAGGGAAACACCATATATTTT. Its protein is CASSVEGNTIYF.

The V call is TRBV5-1, the J call TRBJ2-1; no clear D gene. Looked up from germline, CDR1 is SGHRS and CDR2 is YFSETQ. The CDR3 is 15 residues long. V lost 4 bases and J lost 0, with 11 bases in between. CDR3 sequence: CASSHDMSSYNEQFF. In DNA form, the CDR3 reads TGCGCCAGCAGCCACGACATGAGCTCCTACAATGAGCAGTTCTTC. Full variable domain (remainder filled in from reference TRBV5-1 and TRBJ2-1): KAGVTQTPRYLIKTRGQQVTLSCSPISGHRSVSWYQQTPGQGLQFLFEYFSETQRNKGNFPGRFSGRQFSNSRSEMNVSTLELGDSALYLCASSHDMSSYNEQFFGPGTRLTVL.

This clone was observed a single time. The chain is built from TRBV19 and TRBJ2-5; TRBD2 matches 12 bases. Germline V gene data show CDR1 as LNHDA and CDR2 as SQIVND (reference sequence). V shed 2 bases, J shed 5 bases, and the junction held 9 bases outside the gene matches. The CDR3 contains 17 residues. CDR3 bases: TGTGCCAGTAGTATATCTACCCGGACTAGCGGGAAGGAGACCCAGTACTTC. Protein sequence: CASSISTRTSGKETQYF.

The CDR3 DNA reads TGTGCCAGTAGTAGCCAATGGGGAGAGACCCAGTACTTC. This codes for CASSSQWGETQYF. The chain has TRBV19 and TRBJ2-5; no clear D. The germline V and J ends were trimmed by 4 bases and 4 bases, with 10 bases remaining between them. Germline assignment: CDR1 LNHDA and CDR2 SQIVND (reference sequence). This CDR3 comprises 13 residues.

The CDR3 nucleotides read TGTGCCAGCAGCTTAGTGGGTGGTTCGTACAATGAGCAGTTCTTC. It yields the protein CASSLVGGSYNEQFF. The genes are TRBV7-9 and TRBJ2-1; no definite D call. CDR1 is SEHNR and CDR2 is FQNEAQ in the germline V gene (reference sequence). There are 15 residues in the CDR3. V was trimmed by 1 base and J by 4 bases, leaving 11 bases between them.

J is TRBJ2-7 and V is TRBV28, with TRBD1 matching 11 bases. J gave up 6 bases and V 7 bases, and 5 bases lay outside the gene matches. The CDR3 sequence is 13 residues long. Germline loops: CDR1 MDHEN, CDR2 SYDVKM. The CDR3 nucleotides read TGTGCCAGCACCTCGGACAGGGGGCGCGAGCAGTACTTC. It encodes CASTSDRGREQYF.

This clone was seen a single time. The chain has TRBV7-2 and TRBJ2-7; no clear D. From germline, CDR1 is SGHTA and CDR2 FQGNSA. V shed 1 base and J shed 5 bases, with 12 bases lying between them. The CDR3 sequence is 14 residues long. Written as DNA, the CDR3 is TGTGCCAGCAGCTTAGGTCTAATTGGAGACGAGCAGTACTTC. The encoded protein is CASSLGLIGDEQYF. The full variable domain, completed using reference TRBV7-2 and TRBJ2-7, is GAGVSQSPSNKVTEKGKDVELRCDPISGHTALYWYRQSLGQGLEFLIYFQGNSAPDKSGLPSDRFSAERTGGSVSTLTIQRTQQEDSAVYLCASSLGLIGDEQYFGPGTRLTVT.

The V gene is TRBV5-5, the J gene TRBJ2-2; D is unresolved. Germline lookup yields CDR1 SGHKS and CDR2 YYEKEE (reference sequence). The CDR3 sequence is 13 residues long. Trimming stripped 4 bases from V and 8 bases from J, with 12 bases between. The CDR3 region is CASSLEWGGELFF. In DNA form, the CDR3 reads TGTGCCAGCAGCCTAGAGTGGGGTGGGGAGCTGTTTTTT.

V gene TRBV29-1 combines with J gene TRBJ1-2; D may be TRBD1 (5 bases). The length of the CDR3 is 12 residues. From germline, CDR1 is SQVTM and CDR2 ANQGSEA. The germline V and J ends were trimmed by 5 bases and 6 bases, with 13 bases remaining between them. The CDR3 spells CSVSRETHGYTF. The CDR3 DNA reads as TGCAGCGTTTCCAGGGAAACCCATGGCTACACCTTC.

This chain joins TRBV2 and TRBJ2-7; 8 bases match TRBD1. V shed 7 bases and J 4 bases; nucleotides not matched to a gene: 9. From germline, CDR1 is SNHLY and CDR2 FYNNEI. The CDR3 length is 14 residues. The CDR3 nucleotides are TGTGCCAGCAATGAGCCGGGACAGGTGTACGAGCAGTACTTC. Translated: CASNEPGQVYEQYF.

This clone was observed once. J is TRBJ1-4 and V is TRBV5-4; possibly TRBD1 for D (5 bases). Deletions cut 1 base from V and 2 bases from J, with 15 bases between. This CDR3 is 17 amino acids long. CDR1 SGHNT and CDR2 YYREEE come from the germline V gene (reference sequence). The CDR3 coding sequence is TGTGCCAGCAGCTTGATCGCAGGGCCTGCGACTAATGAAAAACTGTTTTTT. Amino acid sequence: CASSLIAGPATNEKLFF.

This chain joins TRBV28 and TRBJ2-7; 7 bases map to TRBD2. Trimming took 5 bases from V and 3 from J; bases not matched to a gene: 10. The CDR3 spans 15 residues. Per the germline V gene, CDR1 is MDHEN and CDR2 is SYDVKM. The CDR3 sequence is CASSNPGTTHYEQYF. Written as DNA, the CDR3 is TGTGCCAGCAGTAATCCCGGGACTACCCACTACGAGCAGTACTTC.

This clone has only one observation. This chain links TRBV29-1 with TRBJ1-4, with 7 bases fitting TRBD1. Germline-derived CDR1 and CDR2 are SQVTM and ANQGSEA. V was clipped by 1 base and J by 8 bases; unmatched bases: 16. This CDR3 is built from 17 residues. CDR3 amino acids: CSVEAGPSGGLDEKLFF. CDR3 sequence (DNA): TGCAGCGTTGAAGCCGGACCCTCAGGGGGACTGGACGAAAAACTGTTTTTT.

The table lists this clone with a few counts. The J gene is TRBJ2-2, the V gene TRBV12-1; the table's TRBD2 call for D was not verified on the DNA. TRBV12-1 represents a pseudogene. The CDR3 consists of 16 residues. CDR3 sequence (DNA): TGTGCCAGCAGCATCGGGACTAGCGGTGGCACCGGGGAGCTGTTTTTT. This encodes CASSIGTSGGTGELFF.

Comment on this clone: This sample also contains other DNA sequences that code for the same CDR3. The V gene is TRBV6-5, the J gene TRBJ1-3, with D unresolved. V lost 3 bases to trimming and J lost 0 bases, with 9 bases between them. Per germline, CDR1 MNHEY and CDR2 SVGAGI. The CDR3 contains 15 residues. CDR3 residues: CASSYDGYSGNTIYF. The CDR3 nucleotides are TGTGCCAGCAGTTATGACGGCTACTCTGGAAACACCATATATTTT.